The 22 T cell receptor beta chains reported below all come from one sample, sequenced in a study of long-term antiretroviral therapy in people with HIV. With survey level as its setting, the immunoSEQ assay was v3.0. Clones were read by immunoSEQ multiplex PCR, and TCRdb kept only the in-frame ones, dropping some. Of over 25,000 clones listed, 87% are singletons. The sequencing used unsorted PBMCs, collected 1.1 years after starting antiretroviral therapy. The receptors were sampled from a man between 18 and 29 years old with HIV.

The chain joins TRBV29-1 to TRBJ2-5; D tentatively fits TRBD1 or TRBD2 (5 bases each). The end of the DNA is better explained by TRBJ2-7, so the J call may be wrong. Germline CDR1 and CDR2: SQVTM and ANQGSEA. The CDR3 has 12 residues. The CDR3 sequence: CSVAGSFYEQYF. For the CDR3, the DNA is TGCAGCGTTGCAGGGAGCTTCTACGAGCAGTACTTC.

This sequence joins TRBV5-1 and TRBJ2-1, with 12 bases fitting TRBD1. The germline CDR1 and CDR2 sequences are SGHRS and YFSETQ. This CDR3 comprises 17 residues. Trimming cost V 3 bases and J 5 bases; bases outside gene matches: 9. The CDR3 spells CASSSKGQGAPNNEQFF. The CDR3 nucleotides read TGCGCCAGCAGCTCGAAGGGACAGGGGGCACCGAACAATGAGCAGTTCTTC.

The DNA for the CDR3 is TGTGCCAGCAGGAGAACGTGGGCCGGGACAGGGGTCTACGAGCAGTACTTC. Translation gives CASRRTWAGTGVYEQYF. J is TRBJ2-7 and V is TRBV27; 10 positions agree with TRBD1. V gave up 6 bases and J gave up 3 bases; unmatched junction bases: 14. This CDR3 is 17 amino acids long. The germline CDR1 and CDR2 sequences are MNHEY and SMNVEV (reference sequence).

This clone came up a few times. The CDR3 DNA reads as TGTGCCAGCAGCCCGGACAGGGAGGACGGGCCCCAGCATTTT. Translation gives CASSPDREDGPQHF. V usage is TRBV7-2 and J usage is TRBJ1-5; 8 bases align to TRBD1. The CDR3 has 14 residues. Germline lookup yields CDR1 SGHTA and CDR2 FQGNSA. The V and J ends lost 5 bases and 9 bases, in that order; junction bases with no gene match: 9.

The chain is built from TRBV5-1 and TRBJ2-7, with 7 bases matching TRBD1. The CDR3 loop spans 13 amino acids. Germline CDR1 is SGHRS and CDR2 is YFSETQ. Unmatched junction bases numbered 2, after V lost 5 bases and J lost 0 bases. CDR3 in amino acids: CASRDRSSYEQYF. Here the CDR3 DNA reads TGCGCCAGCAGGGACAGGTCCTCCTACGAGCAGTACTTC.

The CDR3 DNA reads TGCAGCGTTGAGGATCTGAACACTGAAGCTTTCTTT. This translates into CSVEDLNTEAFF. The J gene is TRBJ1-1, the V gene TRBV29-1; no definite D call. The length of the CDR3 is 12 residues. Germline V gene lookup returns CDR1 SQVTM and CDR2 ANQGSEA. The V end lost 3 bases, the J end lost 0 bases, and 5 bases lay between the germline ends.

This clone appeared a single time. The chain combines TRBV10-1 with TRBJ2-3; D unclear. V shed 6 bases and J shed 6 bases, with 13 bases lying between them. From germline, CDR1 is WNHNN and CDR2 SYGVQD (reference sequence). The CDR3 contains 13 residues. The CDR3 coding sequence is TGCGCCAGCAGACCCACTCAGAGTGATACGCAGTATTTT. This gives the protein CASRPTQSDTQYF.

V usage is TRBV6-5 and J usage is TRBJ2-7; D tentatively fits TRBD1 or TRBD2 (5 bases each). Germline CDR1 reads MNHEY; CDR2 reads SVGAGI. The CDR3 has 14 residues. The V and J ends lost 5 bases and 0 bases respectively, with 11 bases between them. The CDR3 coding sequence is TGTGCCAGCAGTGGGGGACCGGTCTCCTACGAGCAGTACTTC. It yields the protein CASSGGPVSYEQYF.

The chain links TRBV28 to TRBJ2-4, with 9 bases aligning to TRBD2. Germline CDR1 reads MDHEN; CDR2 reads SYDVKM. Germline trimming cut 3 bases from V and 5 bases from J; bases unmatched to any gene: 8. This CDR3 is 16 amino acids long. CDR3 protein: CASSLWGSGRENIQYF. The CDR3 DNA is TGTGCCAGCAGTTTGTGGGGTAGCGGGAGAGAAAACATTCAGTACTTC.

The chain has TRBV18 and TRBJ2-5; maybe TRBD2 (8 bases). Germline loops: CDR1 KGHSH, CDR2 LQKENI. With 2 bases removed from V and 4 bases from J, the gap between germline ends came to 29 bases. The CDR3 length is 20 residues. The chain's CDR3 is CASSPGAGADTDPGGETQYF. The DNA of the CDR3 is TGTGCCAGCTCACCAGGAGCGGGAGCCGATACAGACCCAGGGGGAGAGACCCAGTACTTC. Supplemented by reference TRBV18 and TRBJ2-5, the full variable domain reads NAGVMQNPRHLVRRRGQEARLRCSPMKGHSHVYWYRQLPEEGLKFMVYLQKENIIDESGMPKERFSAEFPKEGPSILRIQQVVRGDSAAYFCASSPGAGADTDPGGETQYFGPGTRLLVL.

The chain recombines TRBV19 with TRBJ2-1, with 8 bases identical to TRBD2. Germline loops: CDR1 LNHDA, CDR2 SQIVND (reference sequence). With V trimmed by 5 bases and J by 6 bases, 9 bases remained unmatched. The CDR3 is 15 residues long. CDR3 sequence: CASSPSGWGGNEQFF. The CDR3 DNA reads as TGTGCCAGTAGTCCTAGCGGGTGGGGCGGCAATGAGCAGTTCTTC.

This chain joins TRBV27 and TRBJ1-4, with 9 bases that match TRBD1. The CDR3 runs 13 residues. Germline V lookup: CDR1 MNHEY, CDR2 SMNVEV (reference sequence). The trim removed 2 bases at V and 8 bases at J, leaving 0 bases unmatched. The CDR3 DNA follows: TGTGCCAGCAGTTTAGACAGGGGGGAAAAACTGTTTTTT. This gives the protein CASSLDRGEKLFF. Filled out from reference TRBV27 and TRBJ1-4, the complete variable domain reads EAQVTQNPRYLITVTGKKLTVTCSQNMNHEYMSWYRQDPGLGLRQIYYSMNVEVTDKGDVPEGYKVSRKEKRNFPLILESPSPNQTSLYFCASSLDRGEKLFFGSGTQLSVL.

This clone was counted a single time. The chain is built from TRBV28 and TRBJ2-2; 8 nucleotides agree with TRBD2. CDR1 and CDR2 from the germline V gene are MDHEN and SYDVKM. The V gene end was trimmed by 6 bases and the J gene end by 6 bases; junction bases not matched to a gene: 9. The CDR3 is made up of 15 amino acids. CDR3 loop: CASSSRQRESGELFF. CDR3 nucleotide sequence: TGTGCCAGCAGCTCCCGCCAGCGGGAGTCCGGGGAGCTGTTTTTT. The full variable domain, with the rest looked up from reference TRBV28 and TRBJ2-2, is DVKVTQSSRYLVKRTGEKVFLECVQDMDHENMFWYRQDPGLGLRLIYFSYDVKMKEKGDIPEGYSVSREKKERFSLILESASTNQTSMYLCASSSRQRESGELFFGEGSRLTVL.

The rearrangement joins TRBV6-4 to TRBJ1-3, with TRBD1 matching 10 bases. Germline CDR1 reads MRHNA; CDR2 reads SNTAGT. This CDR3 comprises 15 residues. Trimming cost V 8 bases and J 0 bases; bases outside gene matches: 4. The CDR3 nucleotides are TGTGCCAGCCGGACAGGGGGTCCCTCTGGAAACACCATATATTTT. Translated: CASRTGGPSGNTIYF.

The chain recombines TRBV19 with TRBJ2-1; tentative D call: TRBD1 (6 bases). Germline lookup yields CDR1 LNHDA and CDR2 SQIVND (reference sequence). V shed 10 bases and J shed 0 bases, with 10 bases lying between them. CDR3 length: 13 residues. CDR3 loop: CATRTDSYNEQFF. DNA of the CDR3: TGTGCCACCAGGACAGACTCCTACAATGAGCAGTTCTTC.

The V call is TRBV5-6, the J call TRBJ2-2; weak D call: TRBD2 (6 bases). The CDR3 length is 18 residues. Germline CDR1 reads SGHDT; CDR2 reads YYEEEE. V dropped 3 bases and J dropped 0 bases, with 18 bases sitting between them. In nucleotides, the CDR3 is TGTGCCAGCAGCTCCTCCCTTGATGGGGGGACGAACACCGGGGAGCTGTTTTTT. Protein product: CASSSSLDGGTNTGELFF.

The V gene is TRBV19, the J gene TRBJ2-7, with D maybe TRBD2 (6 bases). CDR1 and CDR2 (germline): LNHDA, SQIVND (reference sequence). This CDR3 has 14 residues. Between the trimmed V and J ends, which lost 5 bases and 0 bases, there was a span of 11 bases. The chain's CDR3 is CASSPGLPSYEQYF. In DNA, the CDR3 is TGTGCCAGTAGTCCGGGACTTCCCTCCTACGAGCAGTACTTC.

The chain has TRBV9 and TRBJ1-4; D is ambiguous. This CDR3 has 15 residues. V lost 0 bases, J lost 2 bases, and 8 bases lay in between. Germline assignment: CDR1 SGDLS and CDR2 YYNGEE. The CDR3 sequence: CASSVGVGTNEKLFF. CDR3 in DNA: TGTGCCAGCAGCGTAGGAGTAGGGACTAATGAAAAACTGTTTTTT.

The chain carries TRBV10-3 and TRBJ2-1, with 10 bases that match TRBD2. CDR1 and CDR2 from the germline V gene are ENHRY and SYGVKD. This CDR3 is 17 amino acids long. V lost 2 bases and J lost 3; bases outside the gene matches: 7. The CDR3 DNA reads TGTGCCATCAGTGAGGATCTAGCGGGAGCATTCTACAATGAGCAGTTCTTC. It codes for CAISEDLAGAFYNEQFF.

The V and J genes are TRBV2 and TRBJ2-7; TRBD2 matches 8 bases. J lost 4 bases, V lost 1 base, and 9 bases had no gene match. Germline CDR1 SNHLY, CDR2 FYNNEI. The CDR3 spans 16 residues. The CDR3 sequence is CASSEGLVAGLYEQYF. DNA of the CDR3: TGTGCCAGCAGTGAAGGTTTAGTAGCGGGACTATACGAGCAGTACTTC.

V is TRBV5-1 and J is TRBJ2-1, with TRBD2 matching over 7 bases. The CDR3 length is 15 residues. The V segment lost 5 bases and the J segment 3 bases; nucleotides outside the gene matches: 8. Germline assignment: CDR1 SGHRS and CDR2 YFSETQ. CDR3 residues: CASRKGLADYNEQFF. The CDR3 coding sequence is TGCGCCAGCAGAAAGGGGCTAGCGGACTACAATGAGCAGTTCTTC.

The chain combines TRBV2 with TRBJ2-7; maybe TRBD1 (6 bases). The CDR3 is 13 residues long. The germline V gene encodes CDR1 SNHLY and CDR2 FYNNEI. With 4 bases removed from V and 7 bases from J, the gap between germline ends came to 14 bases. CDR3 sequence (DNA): TGTGCCAGCAGTGTAGGTGGGGGCGGGGAGCAGTACTTC. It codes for CASSVGGGGEQYF. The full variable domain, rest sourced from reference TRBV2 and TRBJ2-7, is EPEVTQTPSHQVTQMGQEVILRCVPISNHLYFYWYRQILGQKVEFLVSFYNNEISEKSEIFDDQFSVERPDGSNFTLKIRSTKLEDSAMYFCASSVGGGGEQYFGPGTRLTVT.